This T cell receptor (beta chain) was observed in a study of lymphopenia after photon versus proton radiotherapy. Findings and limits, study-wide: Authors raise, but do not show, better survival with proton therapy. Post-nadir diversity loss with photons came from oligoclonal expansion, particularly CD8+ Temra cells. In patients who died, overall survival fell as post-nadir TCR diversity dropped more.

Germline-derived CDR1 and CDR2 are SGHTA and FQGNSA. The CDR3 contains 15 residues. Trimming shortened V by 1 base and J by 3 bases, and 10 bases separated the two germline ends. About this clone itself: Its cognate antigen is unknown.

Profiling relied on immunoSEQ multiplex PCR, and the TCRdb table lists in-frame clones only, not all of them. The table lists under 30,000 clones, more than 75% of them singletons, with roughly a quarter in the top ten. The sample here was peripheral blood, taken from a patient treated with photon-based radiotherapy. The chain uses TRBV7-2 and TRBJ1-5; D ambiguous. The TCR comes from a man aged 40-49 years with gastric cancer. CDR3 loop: CASSLGQALNQPQHF. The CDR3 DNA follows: TGTGCCAGCAGCTTAGGGCAGGCCCTCAATCAGCCCCAGCATTTT.